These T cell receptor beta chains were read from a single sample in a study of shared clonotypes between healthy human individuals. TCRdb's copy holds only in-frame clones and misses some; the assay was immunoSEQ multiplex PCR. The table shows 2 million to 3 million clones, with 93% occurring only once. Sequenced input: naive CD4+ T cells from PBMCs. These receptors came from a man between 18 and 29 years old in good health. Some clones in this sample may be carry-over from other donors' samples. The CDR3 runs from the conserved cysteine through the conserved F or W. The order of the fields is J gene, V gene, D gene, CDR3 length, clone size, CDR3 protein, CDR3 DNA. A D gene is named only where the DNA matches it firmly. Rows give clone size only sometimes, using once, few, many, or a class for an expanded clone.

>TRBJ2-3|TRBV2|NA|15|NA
CASRPNPAVTDTQYF
TGTGCCAGCAGGCCGAACCCTGCAGTTACAGATACGCAGTATTTT
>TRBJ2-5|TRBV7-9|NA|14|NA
CASSWDIIQETQYF
TGTGCCAGCAGCTGGGACATAATCCAAGAGACCCAGTACTTC
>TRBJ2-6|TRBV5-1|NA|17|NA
CASSSGTGSSGANVLTF
TGCGCCAGCAGCTCCGGGACGGGGAGCTCTGGGGCCAACGTCCTGACTTTC
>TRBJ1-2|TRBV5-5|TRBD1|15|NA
CASSLPTGLNYGYTF
TGTGCCAGCAGCCTCCCGACAGGGTTAAACTATGGCTACACCTTC
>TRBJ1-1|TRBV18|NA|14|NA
CASSPPLMNTEAFF
TGTGCCAGCTCACCACCTCTAATGAACACTGAAGCTTTCTTT
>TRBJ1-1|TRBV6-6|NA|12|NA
CASTQRGGEAFF
TGTGCCAGCACCCAACGAGGAGGGGAAGCTTTCTTT
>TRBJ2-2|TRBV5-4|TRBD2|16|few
CASSLDGRERTGELFF
TGTGCCAGCAGCTTGGACGGGCGGGAGCGGACCGGGGAGCTGTTTTTT
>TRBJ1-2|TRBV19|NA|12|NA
CASTSSAPGYTF
TGTGCCAGTACCTCCTCTGCGCCAGGCTACACCTTC
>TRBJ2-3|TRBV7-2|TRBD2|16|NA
CASSLGPSGVLDTQYF
TGTGCCAGCAGCTTAGGTCCTAGCGGGGTTTTGGATACGCAGTATTTT
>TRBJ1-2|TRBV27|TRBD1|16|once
CASSLAGTGVSYGYTF
TGTGCCAGCAGTTTAGCCGGGACAGGGGTCTCTTATGGCTACACCTTC
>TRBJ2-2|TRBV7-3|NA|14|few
CASSLTKNTGELFF
TGTGCCAGCAGCCTGACTAAGAACACCGGGGAGCTGTTTTTT
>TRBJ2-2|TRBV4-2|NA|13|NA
CASSQAGDGELFF
TGTGCCAGCAGCCAAGCCGGCGACGGGGAGCTGTTTTTT
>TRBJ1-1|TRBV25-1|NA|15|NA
CASSETRRDDTEAFF
TGTGCCAGCAGTGAAACGAGAAGGGATGACACTGAAGCTTTCTTT
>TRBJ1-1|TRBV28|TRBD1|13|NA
CASTTSGGEAAFF
TGTGCCAGCACCACCTCAGGGGGCGAGGCAGCTTTCTTT
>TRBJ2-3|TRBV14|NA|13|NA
CASSQGLGDTQYF
TGTGCCAGCAGCCAAGGCTTGGGAGATACGCAGTATTTT
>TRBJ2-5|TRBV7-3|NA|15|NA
CASSKQGTPQETQYF
TGTGCCAGCAGCAAGCAGGGAACCCCCCAAGAGACCCAGTACTTC
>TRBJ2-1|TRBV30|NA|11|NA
CAWRARDEQFF
TGTGCCTGGAGGGCGCGCGATGAGCAGTTCTTC
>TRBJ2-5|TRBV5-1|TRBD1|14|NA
CASSPGTGRETQYF
TGCGCCAGCAGCCCCGGGACAGGGCGTGAGACCCAGTACTTC
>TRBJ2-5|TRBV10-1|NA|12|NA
CASSPTGETQYF
TGCGCCAGCAGCCCGACGGGGGAGACCCAGTACTTC
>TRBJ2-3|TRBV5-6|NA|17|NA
CASSLFRDRRGTDTQYF
TGTGCCAGCAGCTTATTCAGGGACCGGCGGGGCACAGATACGCAGTATTTT
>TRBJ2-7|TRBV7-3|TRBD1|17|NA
CASSPTIPGQGARGGYF
TGTGCCAGCAGCCCAACCATACCGGGACAGGGGGCGCGTGGTGGGTACTTC
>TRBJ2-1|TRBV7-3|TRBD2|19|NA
CASSLLAGGSLSSYNEQFF
TGTGCCAGCAGCTTACTAGCGGGAGGGTCCCTCAGCTCCTACAATGAGCAGTTCTTC
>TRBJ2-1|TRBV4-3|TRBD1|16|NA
CASSQASGGLGNEQFF
TGCGCCAGCAGCCAAGCTTCAGGGGGCTTGGGGAATGAGCAGTTCTTC
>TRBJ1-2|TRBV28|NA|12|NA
CASSPGVAGYTF
TGTGCCAGCAGCCCAGGGGTAGCTGGCTACACCTTC
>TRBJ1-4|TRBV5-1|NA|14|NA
CASSLGQFNEKLFF
TGCGCCAGCAGCCTTGGACAGTTTAATGAAAAACTGTTTTTT
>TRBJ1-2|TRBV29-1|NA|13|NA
CSVEELGGMRYTF
TGCAGCGTTGAAGAGTTGGGGGGCATGAGATACACCTTC
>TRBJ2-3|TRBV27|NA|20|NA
CASSDRQLSRWGRSTDTQYF
TGTGCCAGCAGTGATCGACAGCTTTCCAGATGGGGACGATCCACAGATACGCAGTATTTT
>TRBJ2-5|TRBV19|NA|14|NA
CASRSSGAGRTQYF
TGTGCCAGTAGGAGTAGCGGTGCAGGGCGTACCCAGTACTTC
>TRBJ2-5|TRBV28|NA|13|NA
CASRGRRHETQYF
TGTGCCAGCAGGGGCAGGCGACATGAGACCCAGTACTTC
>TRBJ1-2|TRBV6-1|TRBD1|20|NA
CASSDFLNSGQGSFHYGYTF
TGTGCCAGCAGTGATTTCCTTAACTCGGGACAGGGGAGTTTTCACTATGGCTACACCTTC
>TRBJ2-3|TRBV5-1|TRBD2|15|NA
CASSLGSGGADTQYF
TGCGCCAGCAGCTTGGGGTCGGGAGGCGCAGATACGCAGTATTTT
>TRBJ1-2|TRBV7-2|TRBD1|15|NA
CASSLLSGGNYGYTF
TGTGCCAGCAGCTTATTGTCAGGGGGAAACTATGGCTACACCTTC
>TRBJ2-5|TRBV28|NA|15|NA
CASSLEGILRETQYF
TGTGCCAGCAGTTTAGAGGGGATCCTCAGGGAGACCCAGTACTTC
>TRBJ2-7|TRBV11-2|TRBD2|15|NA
CASSFRTSGLYEQYF
TGTGCCAGCAGCTTCCGGACTAGCGGCCTATACGAGCAGTACTTC